One and the same sample provided the 24 T cell receptor beta chains below, sequenced in a study of response to subunit inactivated influenza vaccine. TCRdb called the RT-PCR reads again in MiXCR, with one record for every CDR3 protein. The table includes some 500,000 distinct CDR3 sequences, around 25% detected once. The sequencing used CD4+ T cells sorted from PBMCs, collected about 5 days after vaccination. The receptors stem from a man over 45 who received an inactivated influenza vaccine.

The chain has TRBV6-2 or TRBV6-3 and TRBJ2-7, with D perhaps matching TRBD1 (6 bases). Trimming removed 5 bases from V and 6 bases from J, with 14 bases in between. Germline assignment: CDR1 MNHEY and CDR2 SVGEGT. This CDR3 region has 13 residues. CDR3 in DNA: TGTGCCAGCAGTCCCTCCGTCAGGGGCGAGCAGTACTTC. It encodes CASSPSVRGEQYF.

This clonotype was observed a few times. V gene TRBV10-3 combines with J gene TRBJ1-1; 8 bases are a match to TRBD1. Trimming removed 10 bases from V and 1 base from J; junction bases left unmatched: 11. This CDR3 is built from 15 residues. Germline CDR1 reads ENHRY; CDR2 reads SYGVKD. DNA for the CDR3: TGTGCCACCGCGCAGGGGGCACGAAGGAACACTGAAGCTTTCTTT. This gives the protein CATAQGARRNTEAFF.

The V call is TRBV20-1, the J call TRBJ1-2; possible D gene TRBD1, 5 bases. CDR3 length equals 12 residues. CDR1 and CDR2 (germline): DFQATT, SNEGSKA (reference sequence). V was trimmed by 6 bases and J by 5 bases, leaving 13 bases between them. The CDR3 is CSAKGGTYGYTF. In nucleotides, the CDR3 is TGCAGTGCCAAAGGAGGGACGTATGGCTACACCTTC.

This clonotype was found many times. One junction end disagrees with the germline gene, perhaps due to a read error. This chain joins TRBV12-3 or TRBV12-4 and TRBJ2-7; D possibly uses TRBD1 or TRBD2 (5 bases each). CDR3 size: 15 residues. CDR3 amino acids: CASSLASGRAYEQYF. The CDR3 coding sequence is TGTGCCAGCAGTCTAGCCTCGGGACGGGCCTACGAGCAGTACTTC.

This clonotype was observed many times. The rearrangement links TRBV29-1 to TRBJ2-1; 10 nucleotides align to TRBD2. Per the germline V gene, CDR1 is SQVTM and CDR2 is ANQGSEA. The CDR3 runs 15 residues. V was clipped by 4 bases and J by 5 bases; unmatched bases: 8. In DNA, the CDR3 is TGCAGCGTTGGGGGGCCGGGACTAGCGAACAATGAGCAGTTCTTC. Translating gives CSVGGPGLANNEQFF.

The rearrangement uses TRBV20-1 and TRBJ2-7; D perhaps matches TRBD1 (5 bases). This CDR3 has 10 amino acids. Trimming removed 5 bases from V and 7 bases from J, with 9 bases in between. Germline V gives CDR1 DFQATT, CDR2 SNEGSKA (reference sequence). This chain's CDR3 is CSALTEEQYF. As DNA, the CDR3 is TGCAGTGCTCTGACAGAAGAGCAGTACTTC.

This clonotype has a single count. The V gene is TRBV20-1, the J gene TRBJ2-1; tentatively, D is TRBD1 (5 bases). V was shortened by 0 bases and J by 7 bases, with 16 bases between the two germline ends. CDR1 and CDR2 (germline): DFQATT, SNEGSKA (reference sequence). The CDR3 is made up of 15 amino acids. In DNA, the CDR3 is TGCAGTGCTAGAGATACCCATGGGGCGCTGAATGAGCAGTTCTTC. This codes for CSARDTHGALNEQFF.

This clonotype was counted ten times or more. The chain has TRBV6-1 and TRBJ2-2; D may match TRBD1 or TRBD2 (5 bases each). V dropped 8 bases and J dropped 1 base, with 8 bases sitting between them. This CDR3 region has 13 residues. The germline CDR1 and CDR2 sequences are MNHNS and SASEGT. CDR3 sequence: CASRGENTGELFF. The CDR3 nucleotides read TGTGCCAGCCGAGGGGAGAACACCGGGGAGCTGTTTTTT.

J is TRBJ2-7 and V is TRBV15; D is undetermined. The CDR3 contains 16 residues. In germline, CDR1 is LNHNV, CDR2 YYDKDF (reference sequence). Trimming removed 0 bases at V and 3 bases at J, with 15 bases between. The DNA for the CDR3 is TGTGCCACCAGCAGAGATCAGTACGCACAGAGCTACGAGCAGTACTTC. Residues: CATSRDQYAQSYEQYF.

The chain is built from TRBV12-3 or TRBV12-4 and TRBJ2-7; D call uncertain. Trimming removed 4 bases from V and 0 bases from J, with 10 bases in between. CDR3 length: 14 residues. CDR3 amino acids: CASSSTTGSYEQYF. As DNA, the CDR3 is TGTGCCAGCAGTTCTACGACGGGCTCCTACGAGCAGTACTTC.

The V and J genes are TRBV20-1 and TRBJ2-2; 11 bases map to TRBD2. Germline CDR1 is DFQATT and CDR2 is SNEGSKA (reference sequence). V lost 7 bases and J lost 4; bases outside the gene matches: 5. The CDR3 has 14 amino acids. This CDR3 is CSGFGTSGTGELFF. CDR3 coding DNA: TGCAGTGGTTTTGGGACTAGCGGCACCGGGGAGCTGTTTTTT.

A note on this clonotype: A much larger clone lies a single base off, so this may be a read error. The CDR3 is CCARSGRPILNKNIQYF. The CDR3 DNA reads as TGCTGTGCTAGATCAGGACGTCCAATCCTAAATAAAAACATTCAGTACTTC. The chain uses TRBV20-1 and TRBJ2-4; D gene uncertain. Germline V gene data show CDR1 as DFQATT and CDR2 as SNEGSKA (reference sequence). This CDR3 comprises 17 residues.

In its sample, this clonotype was seen a few times. This chain uses TRBV6-2 or TRBV6-3 with TRBJ1-3; no clear D gene. Germline V lookup: CDR1 MNHEY, CDR2 SVGEGT. The CDR3 loop spans 17 amino acids. V was shortened by 0 bases and J by 3 bases, with 15 bases between the two germline ends. The CDR3 sequence: CASSYSTGLSSGNTIYF. The DNA for the CDR3 is TGTGCCAGCAGTTACTCGACGGGGTTATCGAGTGGAAACACCATATATTTT.

This clonotype was counted a few times. The V and J genes are TRBV12-3 or TRBV12-4 and TRBJ2-2; no definite D call. Trimming took 7 bases from V and 6 from J, leaving 9 bases between them. This CDR3 is 12 amino acids long. CDR3 amino acids: CASNQGSGELFF. The CDR3 region has the DNA TGTGCCAGCAACCAAGGGTCCGGGGAGCTGTTTTTT.

V gene TRBV24-1 combines with J gene TRBJ2-3; D may correspond to TRBD1 or TRBD2 (5 bases each). The CDR3 runs 15 residues. Trimming stripped 5 bases from V and 5 bases from J, with 16 bases between. Germline CDR1 and CDR2: KGHDR and SFDVKD. CDR3 residues: CATSGVAGAEDTQYF. The CDR3, as DNA: TGTGCCACCAGTGGAGTAGCCGGGGCCGAAGATACGCAGTATTTT.

This rearrangement joins TRBV6-5 to TRBJ2-3, with D possibly matching TRBD1 (5 bases). CDR3 length: 16 amino acids. Trimming removed 2 bases at V and 4 bases at J, with 16 bases between. Germline V gene sequence: CDR1 MNHEY, CDR2 SVGAGI. The CDR3 reads CASSYRGYDGPDTQYF. The CDR3 DNA is TGTGCCAGCAGTTACAGGGGCTACGATGGCCCAGATACGCAGTATTTT.

The CDR3 DNA reads as TGTGCCAGCATCCTGAGGTGGGGAGACGGCTACACCTTC. Encoded protein: CASILRWGDGYTF. The chain has TRBV6-2 or TRBV6-3 and TRBJ1-2, with D hard to call. The length of the CDR3 is 13 residues. The V and J ends lost 7 bases and 8 bases respectively, with 17 bases between them. Germline-derived CDR1 and CDR2 are MNHEY and SVGEGT.

This chain joins TRBV28 and TRBJ2-3; 8 nucleotides match TRBD2. Germline V lookup: CDR1 MDHEN, CDR2 SYDVKM. J gave up 1 base and V 6 bases, and 6 bases lay outside the gene matches. The CDR3 consists of 15 residues. CDR3 nucleotide sequence: TGTGCCAGCAGCCGACGGGGGGGCGGCACAGATACGCAGTATTTT. Amino acids: CASSRRGGGTDTQYF.

V is TRBV7-9 and J is TRBJ2-1; D might be TRBD2 (6 bases). The CDR3 spans 13 residues. The V gene lost 8 bases and the J gene lost 1 base, with 9 bases spanning the gap. In germline, CDR1 is SEHNR, CDR2 FQNEAQ (reference sequence). The DNA of the CDR3 is TGTGCCAGCGCGGGGAGGTCCTACAATGAGCAGTTCTTC. Protein sequence: CASAGRSYNEQFF.

Many counts were recorded for this clonotype. This CDR3 is CASSLLGRSTDTQYF. The CDR3 DNA is TGTGCCAGCAGCTTACTCGGCAGAAGCACAGATACGCAGTATTTT. This sequence joins TRBV7-2 and TRBJ2-3; the D is unclear. CDR1 and CDR2 (germline): SGHTA, FQGNSA. The CDR3 sequence is 15 residues long. V shed 2 bases and J shed 0 bases, with 9 bases lying between them.

This clonotype was counted a few times. The chain combines TRBV7-9 with TRBJ2-3, with D tentatively TRBD2 (5 bases). Trimming shortened V by 1 base and J by 14 bases, and 16 bases separated the two germline ends. Germline assignment: CDR1 SEHNR and CDR2 FQNEAQ (reference sequence). This CDR3 is 13 amino acids long. The CDR3 loop is CASSLDERSPGYF. CDR3 nucleotide sequence: TGTGCCAGCAGCTTAGACGAGCGGAGCCCGGGGTATTTT.

The chain combines TRBV6-2 or TRBV6-3 with TRBJ1-1; D is possibly TRBD1 (6 bases). V gave up 0 bases and J gave up 3 bases, with 14 bases separating them. CDR1 is MNHEY, CDR2 SVGEGT, per germline. This CDR3 spans 16 amino acids. CDR3 sequence reads: CASSYSTWGRDTEAFF. Written as DNA, the CDR3 is TGTGCCAGCAGTTACTCGACTTGGGGGCGAGACACTGAAGCTTTCTTT.

This clonotype was detected a few times. The chain employs TRBV12-3 or TRBV12-4 and TRBJ1-4; 7 positions match TRBD1. The CDR3 spans 15 residues. The V segment lost 5 bases and the J segment 8 bases; nucleotides outside the gene matches: 11. Here the CDR3 DNA reads TGTGCCAGCAGTATCGACAGGGTTGGGGGAGAAAAACTGTTTTTT. It encodes CASSIDRVGGEKLFF.

This clonotype was detected many times. The V call is TRBV7-9, the J call TRBJ2-3; D is possibly TRBD2 (5 bases). Trimming removed 5 bases at V and 3 bases at J, with 21 bases between. The CDR3 totals 17 residues. CDR1 SEHNR and CDR2 FQNEAQ come from the germline V gene (reference sequence). Here the CDR3 reads CASSPLGPGRITDTQYF. The CDR3 DNA follows: TGTGCCAGCAGCCCCCTCGGCCCGGGGAGAATTACAGATACGCAGTATTTT.